The sample holds many counts of the clone carrying this TCR beta chain. Trimming shortened V by 6 bases and J by 1 base, and 4 bases separated the two germline ends. This CDR3 spans 11 amino acids. Germline V gives CDR1 MDHEN, CDR2 SYDVKM. This sample was taken from a study of blood T cells in healthy people across ages. The authors ran a second PCR of roughly 6 to 11 cycles using a sample-barcoded 5' primer and a J-beta primer mix. TCRdb processed the 5' RACE reads anew with MiXCR; each CDR3 protein has one entry. This sample has about 1 million distinct CDR3 sequences, with approximately 25% found just once. This sample was shared with a second study, whose subject was T cells of mothers and their children.

The sample taken for sequencing was blood. V is TRBV28 and J is TRBJ2-7; D is ambiguous. The TCR comes from a girl aged 2 to 9 in good health. CDR3 loop: CASRFSYEQYF. CDR3 DNA: TGTGCCAGCAGGTTTTCCTACGAGCAGTACTTC.